This note documents a single T cell receptor beta chain sequence. Its matching antigen is unknown. These data come from a study of T cell responses to AZD1222 COVID-19 vaccine. Per germline, CDR1 KGHDR and CDR2 SFDVKD. The CDR3 extends over 16 amino acids. V lost 0 bases to trimming and J lost 6 bases; unmatched junction nucleotides: 3. General study points: Two AZD1222 administrations were followed by greater Spike-specific TCR breadth and depth. Spike regions recognized by vaccine-associated CD4 TCRs spanned the protein, led by 160-218 and 743-854. Baseline seropositives among AZD1222 recipients totaled only five or six.

Profiling relied on immunoSEQ multiplex PCR, and the TCRdb table lists in-frame clones only, not all of them. The data hold about 150,000 clones, with 80% to 90% observed a single time. The source is an adult in good health. Material: peripheral blood, obtained on day 0 of MenACWY control vaccination. The gene calls are TRBV24-1 and TRBJ2-1; 11 positions match TRBD1. CDR3 amino acids: CATSDLQGQGANEQFF. CDR3 in DNA: TGTGCCACCAGTGATTTGCAAGGACAGGGGGCCAATGAGCAGTTCTTC.